This TCR beta chain was recorded in a study of blood T cell repertoires in COVID-19. Study details: Acute and convalescent COVID-19 specimens originated in the United States, Italy and Spain. The cDNA or gDNA used as material had been derived from T cells, B-cell-depleted T cells, or PBMCs.

Original handling: Quantification of nucleated cells was approximated via reference gene primer amplification. Clones were sequenced by immunoSEQ multiplex PCR, and TCRdb holds only the in-frame ones, with some missing. V, J and clone size were drawn from that table, and D and trimming were deduced from the DNA. The sample yields 200,000 or so clones, 70% to 90% seen once. V lost 4 bases and J lost 1; bases outside the gene matches: 11. The CDR3 sequence is 18 residues long. Per germline, CDR1 LGHDT and CDR2 YNNKEL (reference sequence). The chain carries TRBV3-1 (or the pseudogene TRBV3-2) and TRBJ1-3, with 9 bases matching TRBD1. The sample consisted of peripheral blood. The sequence came from a man older than 75 with acute or convalescent COVID-19. The CDR3 bases are TGTGCCAGCAGCCCGCGGGACAGGGTAATCGTTTCTGGAAACACCATATATTTT. Protein product: CASSPRDRVIVSGNTIYF.